This TCR beta chain was sequenced for a study of CD8 T cells in ankylosing spondylitis. The study's findings and limits: Some of the motif variants had earlier been found in reactive arthritis patients' fluid and blood. The authors reported significant enrichment of disease-linked clones in matched ankylosing spondylitis synovial fluid.

About this clonotype: Antigen: not known.

Quantitative 5'-RACE with molecular barcodes was used to make the TCR beta libraries. TCRdb re-called the 5' RACE reads through MiXCR, storing one row per CDR3 protein. Seen here are approximately 35,000 distinct CDR3 sequences, over 10% observed once, and the top ten hold roughly 32%. The sample consisted of synovial fluid, either unsorted or a sorted T cell fraction (not recorded which). The receptor was derived from a male donor with ankylosing spondylitis.

The CDR3 DNA reads TGCAGTGCTAGAACTCGACAGGAATTACCCGCAGGCCCGCAGTATTTT. Its translation: CSARTRQELPAGPQYF. The chain is built from TRBV20-1 and TRBJ2-3; D is possibly TRBD1 (6 bases). Trimming pared 2 bases from V and 10 bases from J, leaving 25 bases between. Germline values: CDR1 DFQATT, CDR2 SNEGSKA (reference sequence). The CDR3 length is 16 residues.